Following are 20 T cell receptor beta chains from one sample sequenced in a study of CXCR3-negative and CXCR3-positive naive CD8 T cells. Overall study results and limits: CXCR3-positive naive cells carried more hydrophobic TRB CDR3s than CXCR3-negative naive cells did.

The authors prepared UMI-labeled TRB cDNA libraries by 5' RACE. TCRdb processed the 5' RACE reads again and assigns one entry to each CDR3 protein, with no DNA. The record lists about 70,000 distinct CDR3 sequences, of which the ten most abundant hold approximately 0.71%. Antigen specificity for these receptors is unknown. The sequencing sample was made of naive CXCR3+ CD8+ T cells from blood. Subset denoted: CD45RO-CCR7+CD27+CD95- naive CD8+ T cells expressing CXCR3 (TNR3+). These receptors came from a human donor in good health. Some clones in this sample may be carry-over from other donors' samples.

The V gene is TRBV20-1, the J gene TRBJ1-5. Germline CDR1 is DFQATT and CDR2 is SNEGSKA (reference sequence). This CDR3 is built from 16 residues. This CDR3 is CSASDREGGSNQPQHF.

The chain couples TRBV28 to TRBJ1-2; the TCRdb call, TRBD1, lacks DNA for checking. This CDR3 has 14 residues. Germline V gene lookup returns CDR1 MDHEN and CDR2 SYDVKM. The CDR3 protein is CASSLRTGNYGYTF.

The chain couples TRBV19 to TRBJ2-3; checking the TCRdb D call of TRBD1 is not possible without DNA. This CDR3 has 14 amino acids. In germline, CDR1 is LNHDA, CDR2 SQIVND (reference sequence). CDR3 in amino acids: CATVGQEIIDTQYF.

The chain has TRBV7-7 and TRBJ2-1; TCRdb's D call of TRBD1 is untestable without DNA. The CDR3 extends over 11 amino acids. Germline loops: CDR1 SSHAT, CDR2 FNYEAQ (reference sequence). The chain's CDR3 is CASSSTGEQFF.

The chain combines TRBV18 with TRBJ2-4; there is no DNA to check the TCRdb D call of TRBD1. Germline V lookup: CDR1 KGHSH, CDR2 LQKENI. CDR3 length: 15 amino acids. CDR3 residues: CASSQPGQKKNIQYF.

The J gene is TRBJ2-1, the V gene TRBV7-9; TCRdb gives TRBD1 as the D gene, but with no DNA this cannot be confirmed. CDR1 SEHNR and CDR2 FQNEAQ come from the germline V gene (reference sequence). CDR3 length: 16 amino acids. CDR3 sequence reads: CASSQVGTGGYNEQFF.

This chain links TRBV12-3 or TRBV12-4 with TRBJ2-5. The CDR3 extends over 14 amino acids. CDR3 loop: CASSKQLFQETQYF.

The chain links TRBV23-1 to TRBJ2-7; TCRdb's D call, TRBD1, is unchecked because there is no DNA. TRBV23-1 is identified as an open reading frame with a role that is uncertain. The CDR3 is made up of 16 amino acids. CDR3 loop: CASSQSPGTCPLEQYF.

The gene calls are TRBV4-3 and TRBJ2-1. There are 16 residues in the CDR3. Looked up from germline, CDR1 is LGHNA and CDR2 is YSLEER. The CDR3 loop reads CASSQVPDRPYNEQFF.

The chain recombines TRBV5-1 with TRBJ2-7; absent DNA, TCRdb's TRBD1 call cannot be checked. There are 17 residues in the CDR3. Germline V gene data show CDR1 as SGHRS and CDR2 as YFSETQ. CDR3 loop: CASSVDIGTGGSYEQYF.

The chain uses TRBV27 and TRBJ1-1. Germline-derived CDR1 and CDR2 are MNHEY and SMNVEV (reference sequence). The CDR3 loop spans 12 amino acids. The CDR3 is CASGWGDTEAFF.

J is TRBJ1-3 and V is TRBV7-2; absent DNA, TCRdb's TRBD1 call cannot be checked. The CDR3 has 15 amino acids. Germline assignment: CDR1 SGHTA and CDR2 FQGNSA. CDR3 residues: CASSLGGFSGNTIYF.

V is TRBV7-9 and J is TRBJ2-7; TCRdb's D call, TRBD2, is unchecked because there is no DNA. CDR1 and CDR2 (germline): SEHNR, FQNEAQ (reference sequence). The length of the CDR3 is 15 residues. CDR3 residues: CASSLYAPVSGEQYF.

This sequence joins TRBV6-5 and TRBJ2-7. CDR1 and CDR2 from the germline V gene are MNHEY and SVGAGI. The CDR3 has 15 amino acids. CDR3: CASSLKGYLSYEQYF.

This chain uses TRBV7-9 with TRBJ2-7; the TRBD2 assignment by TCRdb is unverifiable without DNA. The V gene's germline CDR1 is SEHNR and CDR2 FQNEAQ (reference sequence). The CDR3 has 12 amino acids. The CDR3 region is CASSLAPLEQYF.

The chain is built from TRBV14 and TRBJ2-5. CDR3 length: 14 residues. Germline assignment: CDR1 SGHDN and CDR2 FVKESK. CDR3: CASSQDVNQETQYF.

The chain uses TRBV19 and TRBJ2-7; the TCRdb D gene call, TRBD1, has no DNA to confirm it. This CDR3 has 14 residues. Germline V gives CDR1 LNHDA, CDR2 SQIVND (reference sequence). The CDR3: CASSTDRGFYEQYF.

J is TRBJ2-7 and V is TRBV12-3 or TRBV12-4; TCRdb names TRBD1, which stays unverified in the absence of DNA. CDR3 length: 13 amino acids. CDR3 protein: CASSPGPVYEQYF.

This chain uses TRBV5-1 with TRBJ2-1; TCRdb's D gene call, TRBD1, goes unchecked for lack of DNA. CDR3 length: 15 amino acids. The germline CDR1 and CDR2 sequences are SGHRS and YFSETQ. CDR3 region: CASSWDRDRDTEQFF. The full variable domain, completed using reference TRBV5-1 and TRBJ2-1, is KAGVTQTPRYLIKTRGQQVTLSCSPISGHRSVSWYQQTPGQGLQFLFEYFSETQRNKGNFPGRFSGRQFSNSRSEMNVSTLELGDSALYLCASSWDRDRDTEQFFGPGTRLTVL.

The CDR3 is CASSALVAAENIQYF. The gene calls are TRBV6-2 or TRBV6-3 and TRBJ2-4; TCRdb's D call of TRBD2 is untestable without DNA. This CDR3 contains 15 residues. Per germline, CDR1 MNHEY and CDR2 SVGEGT.